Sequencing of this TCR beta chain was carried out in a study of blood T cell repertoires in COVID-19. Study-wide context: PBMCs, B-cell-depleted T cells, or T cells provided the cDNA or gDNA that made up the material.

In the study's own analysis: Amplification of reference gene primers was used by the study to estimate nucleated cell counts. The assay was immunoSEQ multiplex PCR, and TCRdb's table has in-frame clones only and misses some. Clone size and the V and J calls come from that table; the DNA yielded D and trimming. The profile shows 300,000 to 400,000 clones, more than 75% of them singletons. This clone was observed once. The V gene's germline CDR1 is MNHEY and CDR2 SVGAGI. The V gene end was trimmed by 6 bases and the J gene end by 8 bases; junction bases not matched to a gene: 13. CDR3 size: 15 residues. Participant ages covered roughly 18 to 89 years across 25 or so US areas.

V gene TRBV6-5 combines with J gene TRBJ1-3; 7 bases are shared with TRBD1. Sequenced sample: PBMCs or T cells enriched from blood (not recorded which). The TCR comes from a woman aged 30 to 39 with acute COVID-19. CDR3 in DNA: TGTGCCAGCAGATACAGGGGAACTCCGGAAGACACCATATATTTT. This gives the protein CASRYRGTPEDTIYF.